This passage covers 31 T cell receptor beta chains from one sample sequenced in a study of T cell responses to AZD1222 COVID-19 vaccine (dated by TCRdb to 2020 to 2023). The time point label here, explained by the study, means: about 28 days (+/-7) after the second vaccine dose. Libraries came from the immunoSEQ multiplex PCR assay. TCRdb took this table from immuneACCESS and kept in-frame rearrangements with V and J called. Such tables lack part of the clones; where checked against another copy, unresolved V genes explain under half of the gap, and the rest is unexplained. The sample yields some 180,000 clones; roughly nine tenths were counted once. Of the sample, roughly 1.1% is held by the ten largest clones. The sample in question was peripheral blood, obtained 28 days after the second AZD1222 dose. The receptor source for this set is an adult who received the AZD1222 COVID-19 vaccine.

The V gene is TRBV5-1, the J gene TRBJ1-6, with 9 bases matching TRBD1. V shed 4 bases, J shed 7 bases, and the junction held 6 bases outside the gene matches. The CDR3 has 15 residues. Per germline, CDR1 SGHRS and CDR2 YFSETQ. The CDR3 DNA follows: TGCGCCAGCAGCCGCTGGACAGGGGAGAATTCACCCCTCCACTTT. Translated: CASSRWTGENSPLHF. The whole variable domain, filled in from reference TRBV5-1 and TRBJ1-6, reads KAGVTQTPRYLIKTRGQQVTLSCSPISGHRSVSWYQQTPGQGLQFLFEYFSETQRNKGNFPGRFSGRQFSNSRSEMNVSTLELGDSALYLCASSRWTGENSPLHFGNGTRLTVT.

The rearrangement joins TRBV9 to TRBJ1-6, with D possibly matching TRBD1 (5 bases). The CDR3 length is 15 residues. Germline assignment: CDR1 SGDLS and CDR2 YYNGEE. The V end lost 3 bases, the J end lost 6 bases, and 13 bases lay between the germline ends. CDR3 bases: TGTGCCAGCAGCGCCCCCTTGGGGCCTAATTCACCCCTCCACTTT. Amino acid sequence: CASSAPLGPNSPLHF.

The gene calls are TRBV27 and TRBJ1-2, with D possibly being TRBD1 (6 bases). Trimming took off 5 bases at V and 2 bases at J, with 9 bases between the two ends. Looked up from germline, CDR1 is MNHEY and CDR2 is SMNVEV (reference sequence). CDR3 size: 13 residues. The CDR3 bases are TGTGCCAGCAGTAAAGGACAGAACTATGGCTACACCTTC. It codes for CASSKGQNYGYTF.

J is TRBJ1-5 and V is TRBV5-8; D is perhaps TRBD1 (5 bases). Germline CDR1 reads SGHTS; CDR2 reads YDEGEE. Trimming took 2 bases from V and 4 from J, leaving 13 bases between them. This CDR3 is built from 15 residues. CDR3 loop: CASSFGWGGNQPQHF. The DNA for the CDR3 is TGTGCCAGCAGCTTCGGTTGGGGGGGGAATCAGCCCCAGCATTTT. Full variable domain (rest looked up from reference TRBV5-8 and TRBJ1-5): EAGVTQSPTHLIKTRGQQATLRCSPISGHTSVYWYQQALGLGLQFLLWYDEGEERNRGNFPPRFSGRQFPNYSSELNVNALELEDSALYLCASSFGWGGNQPQHFGDGTRLSIL.

The CDR3 protein is CASSQAGHRGQHEQYF. The CDR3 DNA follows: TGCGCCAGCAGCCAAGCGGGGCACAGGGGGCAACACGAGCAGTACTTC. The genes are TRBV4-1 and TRBJ2-7; 9 positions match TRBD1. J gave up 5 bases and V 1 base, and 9 bases lay outside the gene matches. Germline V gene sequence: CDR1 MGHRA, CDR2 YSYEKL. The CDR3 contains 16 residues.

CDR3 in amino acids: CATATGGYEQYF. Written as DNA, the CDR3 is TGTGCCACCGCGACAGGGGGCTACGAGCAGTACTTC. V and J are TRBV10-3 and TRBJ2-7, with TRBD1 identical over 9 bases. Per the germline V gene, CDR1 is ENHRY and CDR2 is SYGVKD. The V gene end was trimmed by 10 bases and the J gene end by 3 bases; junction bases not matched to a gene: 4. The CDR3 loop spans 12 amino acids.

The rearrangement joins TRBV19 to TRBJ1-4; no firm D call. Germline V gene sequence: CDR1 LNHDA, CDR2 SQIVND (reference sequence). Between the trimmed V and J ends, which lost 6 bases and 8 bases, there was a span of 19 bases. This CDR3 comprises 15 residues. The CDR3 sequence is CASSKIGPSPEKLFF. The CDR3 DNA reads as TGTGCCAGTAGCAAAATCGGCCCCTCTCCGGAAAAACTGTTTTTT.

The rearrangement uses TRBV2 and TRBJ2-7; unclear D gene. Germline V CDR1 and CDR2: SNHLY, FYNNEI. This CDR3 contains 12 residues. V lost 8 bases, J lost 2 bases, and 10 bases lay in between. The CDR3 here is CASAGLTYEQYF. DNA of the CDR3: TGTGCCAGCGCCGGGCTCACCTACGAGCAGTACTTC.

The CDR3 loop reads CASSPGGWSYEQYF. The CDR3 DNA sequence: TGCGCCAGCAGCCCAGGGGGTTGGTCCTACGAGCAGTACTTC. The chain combines TRBV5-1 with TRBJ2-7; 7 nucleotides match TRBD1. Germline V CDR1 and CDR2: SGHRS, YFSETQ. The V gene end was trimmed by 4 bases and the J gene end by 1 base; junction bases not matched to a gene: 5. CDR3 length: 14 residues.

The chain couples TRBV18 to TRBJ1-3, with a possible D match to TRBD1 (6 bases). This CDR3 is 16 amino acids long. Per germline, CDR1 KGHSH and CDR2 LQKENI. Trimming pared 3 bases from V and 0 bases from J, leaving 12 bases between. CDR3 residues: CASSPGQTASGNTIYF. For the CDR3, the DNA is TGTGCCAGCTCACCTGGACAGACCGCCTCTGGAAACACCATATATTTT.

This chain uses TRBV13 with TRBJ2-2; unclear D gene. CDR3 length: 13 residues. Germline V lookup: CDR1 PRHDT, CDR2 FYEKMQ (reference sequence). V lost 3 bases to trimming and J lost 6 bases, with 8 bases between them. The CDR3 sequence is CASSLVRAGELFF. CDR3 bases: TGTGCCAGCAGCTTGGTCCGCGCCGGGGAGCTGTTTTTT.

This sequence joins TRBV6-6 and TRBJ1-2, with D unclear. V was shortened by 6 bases and J by 6 bases, with 17 bases between the two germline ends. CDR3 length: 14 residues. Germline V gene sequence: CDR1 MNHNY, CDR2 SVGAGI (reference sequence). CDR3 nucleotide sequence: TGTGCCAGCAGCCCAGACCACCTTCCCCATGGCTACACCTTC. The encoded protein is CASSPDHLPHGYTF.

The chain couples TRBV15 to TRBJ2-5; possibly TRBD1 for D (6 bases). CDR1 is LNHNV, CDR2 YYDKDF, per germline (reference sequence). The CDR3 runs to 14 residues. Trimming pared 3 bases from V and 5 bases from J, leaving 13 bases between. This chain's CDR3 is CATSRDQGKETQYF. DNA for the CDR3: TGTGCCACCAGCAGGGATCAGGGGAAGGAGACCCAGTACTTC.

This clone was counted only a few times. The rearrangement uses TRBV30 and TRBJ1-3, with D perhaps matching TRBD1 (5 bases). Per the germline V gene, CDR1 is GTSNPN and CDR2 is SVGIG (reference sequence). The ends were cut back, 1 base at V and 7 bases at J, with 20 bases in the middle. The length of the CDR3 is 16 residues. The CDR3 nucleotides are TGTGCCTGGAGTGCCTTAAGGGGATTCGGCGGGAACACCATATATTTT. It yields the protein CAWSALRGFGGNTIYF.

This chain links TRBV13 with TRBJ1-6; D uncertain. From germline, CDR1 is PRHDT and CDR2 FYEKMQ (reference sequence). Trimming pared 2 bases from V and 8 bases from J, leaving 4 bases between. This CDR3 spans 12 amino acids. The CDR3, as DNA: TGTGCCAGCAGCTTATCTCATTCACCCCTCCACTTT. This codes for CASSLSHSPLHF.

A few counts support this clone. The gene calls are TRBV7-2 and TRBJ1-2; D is ambiguous. Germline CDR1 reads SGHTA; CDR2 reads FQGNSA. This CDR3 region has 13 residues. Trimming cost V 1 base and J 3 bases, with 6 bases left between them. DNA for the CDR3: TGTGCCAGCAGCTTAGGGCGGGACTATGGCTACACCTTC. Its protein product is CASSLGRDYGYTF. Full variable domain (rest looked up from reference TRBV7-2 and TRBJ1-2): GAGVSQSPSNKVTEKGKDVELRCDPISGHTALYWYRQSLGQGLEFLIYFQGNSAPDKSGLPSDRFSAERTGGSVSTLTIQRTQQEDSAVYLCASSLGRDYGYTFGSGTRLTVV.

The rearrangement uses TRBV5-4 and TRBJ2-2, with 12 bases fitting TRBD1. Germline CDR1 is SGHNT and CDR2 is YYREEE (reference sequence). The CDR3 is 15 residues long. J gave up 7 bases and V 4 bases, and 5 bases lay outside the gene matches. The CDR3 nucleotides are TGTGCCAGCAGCGTCGGGACAGGGGGCCTCGGGGAGCTGTTTTTT. Its translation: CASSVGTGGLGELFF.

The chain uses TRBV18 and TRBJ2-7, with D perhaps TRBD1 (6 bases). Germline V gene lookup returns CDR1 KGHSH and CDR2 LQKENI. Between the trimmed V and J ends, which lost 6 bases and 5 bases, there was a span of 17 bases. The CDR3 length is 14 residues. This chain's CDR3 is CASSPSRGFNEQYF. Here the CDR3 DNA reads TGTGCCAGCTCCCCTTCCAGGGGCTTCAACGAGCAGTACTTC.

The rearrangement uses TRBV3-1 (or the pseudogene TRBV3-2) and TRBJ1-1; a possible D gene is TRBD1 (5 bases). CDR1 LGHDT and CDR2 YNNKEL come from the germline V gene (reference sequence). Deletions cut 3 bases from V and 7 bases from J, with 9 bases between. The CDR3 contains 12 residues. CDR3 nucleotides: TGTGCCAGCAGCCAGCTAGACAGTGAAGCTTTCTTT. Translating gives CASSQLDSEAFF.

The J gene is TRBJ2-1, the V gene TRBV27; D not certain. CDR3 size: 13 residues. V lost 3 bases, J lost 0 bases, and 3 bases lay in between. Germline loops: CDR1 MNHEY, CDR2 SMNVEV (reference sequence). The CDR3 DNA follows: TGTGCCAGCAGTTTTGACTCCTACAATGAGCAGTTCTTC. It is translated as CASSFDSYNEQFF.

The chain employs TRBV5-5 and TRBJ1-1; D is unresolved. With 0 bases removed from V and 7 bases from J, the gap between germline ends came to 10 bases. Germline lookup yields CDR1 SGHKS and CDR2 YYEKEE (reference sequence). The length of the CDR3 is 13 residues. CDR3 loop: CASSLEGFIEAFF. The CDR3 DNA reads as TGTGCCAGCAGCTTGGAGGGCTTTATTGAAGCTTTCTTT.

The chain combines TRBV5-4 with TRBJ1-6; D remains unclear. This CDR3 is 12 amino acids long. Trimming removed 2 bases at V and 7 bases at J, with 4 bases between. Germline CDR1 reads SGHNT; CDR2 reads YYREEE (reference sequence). CDR3 residues: CASSFENSPLHF. The CDR3 DNA is TGTGCCAGCAGCTTTGAGAATTCACCCCTCCACTTT.

The chain has TRBV5-1 and TRBJ1-2; 11 bases align to TRBD1. This CDR3 has 16 amino acids. The J segment lost 1 base and the V segment lost 0 bases, leaving 2 bases of the junction unmatched. Germline values: CDR1 SGHRS, CDR2 YFSETQ. The DNA for the CDR3 is TGCGCCAGCAGCTTGGGGACAGGGGGCATTAACTATGGCTACACCTTC. Its protein is CASSLGTGGINYGYTF.

V gene TRBV3-1 (or the pseudogene TRBV3-2) combines with J gene TRBJ1-2; the D gene is possibly TRBD1 (6 bases). V dropped 3 bases and J dropped 4 bases, with 12 bases sitting between them. Per germline, CDR1 LGHDT and CDR2 YNNKEL (reference sequence). This CDR3 has 14 residues. CDR3 DNA sequence: TGTGCCAGCAGCCAGGGGGCGGTCGGCTATGGCTACACCTTC. Translated, it gives CASSQGAVGYGYTF.

The chain combines TRBV4-1 with TRBJ1-6, with TRBD1 matching 8 bases. Germline V gene lookup returns CDR1 MGHRA and CDR2 YSYEKL. Unmatched junction bases numbered 10, after V lost 0 bases and J lost 9 bases. The CDR3 consists of 17 residues. The CDR3 nucleotides read TGCGCCAGCAGCCAAGATATCAGGGGGCAGCGAAGTTCACCCCTCCACTTT. Translation: CASSQDIRGQRSSPLHF.

The chain recombines TRBV7-9 with TRBJ1-5; maybe TRBD1 (6 bases). From germline, CDR1 is SEHNR and CDR2 FQNEAQ (reference sequence). V lost 5 bases and J 3 bases, leaving 17 bases between the germline ends. The CDR3 length is 16 residues. The CDR3 spells CASSPRGGVPNQPQHF. CDR3 sequence (DNA): TGTGCCAGCAGCCCCCGAGGGGGGGTGCCCAATCAGCCCCAGCATTTT.

This chain connects TRBV19 to TRBJ2-7, with D uncertain. Germline V lookup: CDR1 LNHDA, CDR2 SQIVND (reference sequence). Trimming pared 5 bases from V and 7 bases from J, leaving 15 bases between. CDR3 length equals 13 residues. The CDR3 DNA reads TGTGCCAGTAGTTTGGGATCGTCTGTGGAGCAGTACTTC. It codes for CASSLGSSVEQYF. Drawing the rest from reference TRBV19 and TRBJ2-7, the complete variable domain is DGGITQSPKYLFRKEGQNVTLSCEQNLNHDAMYWYRQDPGQGLRLIYYSQIVNDFQKGDIAEGYSVSREKKESFPLTVTSAQKNPTAFYLCASSLGSSVEQYFGPGTRLTVT.

The genes are TRBV10-3 and TRBJ1-1, with D unresolved. Per germline, CDR1 ENHRY and CDR2 SYGVKD. This CDR3 comprises 14 residues. V was cut by 3 bases and J by 5 bases, with 13 bases left in between. CDR3 sequence reads: CAISDGVGMTEAFF. The CDR3 DNA reads TGTGCCATCAGTGACGGGGTTGGTATGACTGAAGCTTTCTTT.

This clone was detected once. The chain joins TRBV5-1 to TRBJ1-1, with TRBD1 identical over 7 bases. The trim removed 3 bases at V and 4 bases at J, leaving 3 bases unmatched. Looked up from germline, CDR1 is SGHRS and CDR2 is YFSETQ. CDR3 length equals 13 residues. CDR3 in DNA: TGCGCCAGCAGCTGGGGACAGTCCACTGAAGCTTTCTTT. It codes for CASSWGQSTEAFF.

The genes are TRBV3-1 (or the pseudogene TRBV3-2) and TRBJ2-2, with D possibly being TRBD1 (5 bases). The V and J ends lost 3 bases and 4 bases respectively, with 12 bases between them. Germline assignment: CDR1 LGHDT and CDR2 YNNKEL (reference sequence). There are 15 residues in the CDR3. CDR3 amino acids: CASSHRQGVTGELFF. DNA for the CDR3: TGTGCCAGCAGCCATCGGCAGGGTGTCACCGGGGAGCTGTTTTTT.

J is TRBJ2-2 and V is TRBV18; the match to TRBD1 covers 8 bases. The CDR3 runs to 14 residues. CDR1 is KGHSH, CDR2 LQKENI, per germline. V lost 3 bases, J lost 5 bases, and 2 bases stayed unmatched. CDR3 coding DNA: TGTGCCAGCTCACCCGGACAGGGAACCGGGGAGCTGTTTTTT. It encodes CASSPGQGTGELFF.